These 27 T cell receptor beta chains were all obtained from the same sample, sequenced in a study of shared clonotypes between healthy human individuals. The repertoire was sequenced with immunoSEQ multiplex PCR; TCRdb's copy has only in-frame clones and lacks some. The sample shows 1.4 million or so clones, less than 99% of them seen only once. Sequenced material: naive CD4+ T cells sorted from blood. Subset reported: CD45RA+ positively selected. The receptors here all came from a man aged 25 to 45 in good health.

The chain has TRBV28 and TRBJ2-3; D perhaps matches TRBD2 (6 bases). Germline CDR1 is MDHEN and CDR2 is SYDVKM. This CDR3 comprises 17 residues. The V end was cut by 1 base, the J end by 0 bases, with 14 bases between. CDR3 region: CASSLSPGAASTDTQYF. CDR3 coding DNA: TGTGCCAGCAGTTTATCCCCGGGAGCGGCTAGCACAGATACGCAGTATTTT.

This chain joins TRBV5-1 and TRBJ2-5, with a weak D call TRBD1 (5 bases). The CDR3 extends over 16 amino acids. V was shortened by 0 bases and J by 2 bases, with 14 bases between the two germline ends. Germline lookup yields CDR1 SGHRS and CDR2 YFSETQ. The CDR3, as DNA: TGCGCCAGCAGCTTGGTCCAGGGAAGGGGACAAGAGACCCAGTACTTC. It codes for CASSLVQGRGQETQYF.

The gene calls are TRBV7-9 and TRBJ2-7, with D hard to call. CDR3 size: 19 residues. The germline V and J ends were trimmed by 4 bases and 4 bases, with 29 bases remaining between them. Germline-derived CDR1 and CDR2 are SEHNR and FQNEAQ (reference sequence). The CDR3 spells CASSSTRGNLATSPYEQYF. The CDR3 DNA follows: TGTGCCAGCAGCTCCACTCGAGGTAACCTCGCCACGAGCCCTTACGAGCAGTACTTC.

The chain combines TRBV12-5 with TRBJ2-1, with TRBD1 as a possible D gene (6 bases). The V end lost 4 bases, the J end lost 8 bases, and 15 bases lay between the germline ends. This CDR3 spans 14 amino acids. Germline CDR1 LGHNT, CDR2 FRNRAP. Written as DNA, the CDR3 is TGTGCTAGTGGTTCGACAGGCTGGGTCCATGAGCAGTTCTTC. Translated: CASGSTGWVHEQFF.

This chain connects TRBV7-2 to TRBJ2-1; 10 nucleotides match TRBD2. The germline gives CDR1 SGHTA, CDR2 FQGNSA. This CDR3 is built from 15 residues. With 6 bases clipped from V and 2 bases from J, the junction kept 4 bases outside the gene matches. As DNA, the CDR3 is TGTGCCAGCAGGGCCACTAGCGGGACCTACAATGAGCAGTTCTTC. Amino acid sequence: CASRATSGTYNEQFF.

The chain is built from TRBV7-8 and TRBJ2-3; D is ambiguous. The length of the CDR3 is 12 residues. Germline V gene lookup returns CDR1 SGHVS and CDR2 FQNEAQ. V was pared by 7 bases and J by 1 base, with 6 bases between. In nucleotides, the CDR3 is TGTGCCAGCAATGACGGCACAGATACGCAGTATTTT. This codes for CASNDGTDTQYF.

As regards this clone: The junction and the germline gene differ at one end; a read error may be behind it. The rearrangement links TRBV6-1 to TRBJ2-7; the D gene is possibly TRBD1 (6 bases). The CDR3 totals 15 residues. Germline loops: CDR1 MNHNS, CDR2 SASEGT. The CDR3 region is CASSPGTFQSSEQYF. In DNA form, the CDR3 reads TGTGCCAGCAGTCCCGGGACATTCCAATCCTCCGAGCAGTACTTC.

The V call is TRBV4-3, the J call TRBJ2-7; TRBD1 agrees at 7 bases. The germline gives CDR1 LGHNA, CDR2 YSLEER. With V trimmed by 0 bases and J by 7 bases, 6 bases remained unmatched. This CDR3 contains 14 residues. Here the CDR3 DNA reads TGCGCCAGCAGCCAAGATTTGAGGGGGCTTGAGCAGTACTTC. It encodes CASSQDLRGLEQYF.

Worth noting for this clone: In the same sample, other DNA sequences code for this CDR3. The J gene is TRBJ1-1, the V gene TRBV5-4; 9 bases are shared with TRBD1. This CDR3 region has 13 residues. The V gene's germline CDR1 is SGHNT and CDR2 YYREEE (reference sequence). V lost 5 bases, J lost 1 base, and 0 bases stayed unmatched. CDR3 nucleotides: TGTGCCAGCAGGGACAGGGGGAACACTGAAGCTTTCTTT. This gives the protein CASRDRGNTEAFF. Together with reference TRBV5-4 and TRBJ1-1, the CDR3 gives the full variable domain: ETGVTQSPTHLIKTRGQQVTLRCSSQSGHNTVSWYQQALGQGPQFIFQYYREEENGRGNFPPRFSGLQFPNYSSELNVNALELDDSALYLCASRDRGNTEAFFGQGTRLTVV.

The chain has TRBV5-1 and TRBJ2-2, with no clear D. Germline CDR1 is SGHRS and CDR2 is YFSETQ. V was shortened by 4 bases and J by 4 bases, with 8 bases between the two germline ends. This CDR3 contains 13 residues. Here the CDR3 DNA reads TGCGCCAGCAGCCTCGGCTTCACCGGGGAGCTGTTTTTT. Its translation is CASSLGFTGELFF.

The chain has TRBV5-1 and TRBJ2-6; TRBD1 might be the D (6 bases). Trimming removed 6 bases at V and 4 bases at J, with 14 bases between. The CDR3 has 15 residues. Germline V gene sequence: CDR1 SGHRS, CDR2 YFSETQ. CDR3 nucleotides: TGCGCCAGCACCAGGACGGGGACAGGGGCCAACGTCCTGACTTTC. This sequence encodes CASTRTGTGANVLTF.

The V call is TRBV29-1, the J call TRBJ2-7; D tentatively fits TRBD1 or TRBD2 (5 bases each). Germline V CDR1 and CDR2: SQVTM, ANQGSEA. Trimming removed 0 bases from V and 6 bases from J, with 6 bases in between. There are 11 residues in the CDR3. Here the CDR3 reads CSVEEGVEQYF. The CDR3 DNA sequence: TGCAGCGTTGAAGAGGGGGTCGAGCAGTACTTC.

In DNA form, the CDR3 reads TGTGCCAGCAGCTCCACCAGCTTGGAGACCCAGTACTTC. Translated: CASSSTSLETQYF. The chain recombines TRBV7-3 with TRBJ2-5; D not resolved. Trimming stripped 4 bases from V and 5 bases from J, with 11 bases between. Germline CDR1 reads SGHTA; CDR2 reads FQGTGA. The CDR3 totals 13 residues.

V gene TRBV18 combines with J gene TRBJ2-5; 10 bases match TRBD1. This CDR3 spans 18 amino acids. The germline CDR1 and CDR2 sequences are KGHSH and LQKENI. J gave up 3 bases and V 1 base, and 11 bases lay outside the gene matches. The DNA of the CDR3 is TGTGCCAGCTCACCACAAAGCGGACAGGGGGTGGGAGAAGAGACCCAGTACTTC. Translation gives CASSPQSGQGVGEETQYF.

The chain carries TRBV15 and TRBJ1-5, with 8 bases lining up with TRBD1. J gave up 1 base and V 2 bases, and 4 bases lay outside the gene matches. This CDR3 contains 16 residues. Per the germline V gene, CDR1 is LNHNV and CDR2 is YYDKDF (reference sequence). CDR3 coding DNA: TGTGCCACCAGCAGATTCCAGGGGGCCAGCAATCAGCCCCAGCATTTT. Protein product: CATSRFQGASNQPQHF.

The CDR3 protein is CASSQGQVDNEKLFF. The CDR3 coding sequence is TGCGCCAGCAGCCAGGGACAGGTCGATAATGAAAAACTGTTTTTT. The chain joins TRBV4-1 to TRBJ1-4, with TRBD1 matching 8 bases. The CDR3 length is 15 residues. CDR1 is MGHRA and CDR2 is YSYEKL in the germline V gene. V shed 3 bases, J shed 4 bases, and the junction held 4 bases outside the gene matches.

A remark on this clone: This specimen includes other DNA sequences encoding the same CDR3. The chain is built from TRBV19 and TRBJ2-3, with D possibly TRBD2 on 6 matching bases. The germline gives CDR1 LNHDA, CDR2 SQIVND (reference sequence). V dropped 5 bases and J dropped 0 bases, with 12 bases sitting between them. The CDR3 totals 15 residues. The CDR3 region is CASSLLAASTDTQYF. CDR3 coding DNA: TGTGCCAGTAGTCTACTAGCTGCTAGCACAGATACGCAGTATTTT.

The J gene is TRBJ2-1, the V gene TRBV27, with 8 bases that match TRBD2. J lost 3 bases, V lost 7 bases, and 8 bases had no gene match. This CDR3 has 15 amino acids. CDR1 and CDR2 from the germline V gene are MNHEY and SMNVEV (reference sequence). CDR3 sequence reads: CASTEAGAFYNEQFF. The CDR3 DNA follows: TGTGCCAGCACGGAAGCGGGAGCTTTCTACAATGAGCAGTTCTTC.

The CDR3 DNA reads TGTGCCAGCAGCTTAGCCGGGACTAGCGGGGCGAATGAGCAGTTCTTC. Its translation is CASSLAGTSGANEQFF. V and J are TRBV7-2 and TRBJ2-1; 13 nucleotides match TRBD2. The J segment lost 7 bases and the V segment lost 0 bases, leaving 3 bases of the junction unmatched. Per the germline V gene, CDR1 is SGHTA and CDR2 is FQGNSA. The CDR3 covers 16 residues.

The chain combines TRBV5-1 with TRBJ2-1; D could derive from TRBD1 or TRBD2 (5 bases each). Germline lookup yields CDR1 SGHRS and CDR2 YFSETQ. The CDR3 totals 16 residues. Trimming cost V 4 bases and J 6 bases, with 20 bases left between them. The CDR3 loop reads CASSTQPGPFGNEQFF. DNA of the CDR3: TGCGCCAGCAGCACCCAACCGGGACCCTTCGGCAATGAGCAGTTCTTC.

This clone was seen once. The chain joins TRBV9 to TRBJ2-3, with TRBD2 matching over 10 bases. After removal of 3 bases from V and 8 bases from J, the junction contained 12 bases not matched to a gene. The CDR3 has 16 residues. CDR1 and CDR2 (germline): SGDLS, YYNGEE. CDR3 DNA: TGTGCCAGCAGCGAGGGGGCCGGGACTAGCGCCCTTACGCAGTATTTT. Its protein is CASSEGAGTSALTQYF.

To note about this clone: The sample contains more than one DNA sequence encoding this CDR3. CDR3: CASSYTDTQYF. For the CDR3, the DNA is TGTGCCAGCAGTTACACAGATACGCAGTATTTT. The genes are TRBV11-2 and TRBJ2-3; no reliable D call. Per germline, CDR1 SGHAT and CDR2 FQNNGV. This CDR3 is built from 11 residues. Trimming pared 6 bases from V and 2 bases from J, leaving 3 bases between.

The rearrangement joins TRBV30 to TRBJ1-3, with unresolved D. V was pared by 0 bases and J by 3 bases, with 12 bases between. The CDR3 is made up of 15 amino acids. Germline values: CDR1 GTSNPN, CDR2 SVGIG (reference sequence). In nucleotides, the CDR3 is TGTGCCTGGAGTGTACAGCGGGAAGTTGGAAACACCATATATTTT. Protein sequence: CAWSVQREVGNTIYF. Combining the CDR3 with reference TRBV30 and TRBJ1-3 gives the whole variable domain SQTIHQWPATLVQPVGSPLSLECTVEGTSNPNLYWYRQAAGRGLQLLFYSVGIGQISSEVPQNLSASRPQDRQFILSSKKLLLSDSGFYLCAWSVQREVGNTIYFGEGSWLTVV.

The chain carries TRBV6-6 and TRBJ1-1; D unresolved. The ends were cut back, 6 bases at V and 2 bases at J, with 10 bases in the middle. Germline loops: CDR1 MNHNY, CDR2 SVGAGI (reference sequence). There are 13 residues in the CDR3. CDR3 sequence (DNA): TGTGCCAGCAGCCCGGGGTTCAACACTGAAGCTTTCTTT. It translates to CASSPGFNTEAFF.

The chain is built from TRBV27 and TRBJ2-7, with TRBD2 as a possible D gene (7 bases). The CDR3 is 15 residues long. Germline V gives CDR1 MNHEY, CDR2 SMNVEV (reference sequence). V was clipped by 5 bases and J by 2 bases, with 16 bases between them. The CDR3 region is CASSPGGGSTYEQYF. CDR3 in DNA: TGTGCCAGCAGTCCGGGGGGCGGGAGCACCTACGAGCAGTACTTC.

The chain links TRBV7-2 to TRBJ2-7, with 8 positions matching TRBD1. The V and J ends lost 5 bases and 5 bases, in that order; junction bases with no gene match: 8. The CDR3 has 14 residues. Germline-derived CDR1 and CDR2 are SGHTA and FQGNSA. CDR3 DNA: TGTGCCAGCAGCCTCGGACAGGGCAAACACGAGCAGTACTTC. Protein: CASSLGQGKHEQYF.

Concerning this clone itself: Other DNA sequences in this sample translate to the same CDR3. J is TRBJ2-1 and V is TRBV18, with D unclear. Trimming shortened V by 2 bases and J by 1 base, and 6 bases separated the two germline ends. CDR3 length equals 14 residues. Germline V lookup: CDR1 KGHSH, CDR2 LQKENI. In DNA, the CDR3 is TGTGCCAGCTCACCAAAAGGGTCCTACAATGAGCAGTTCTTC. It is translated as CASSPKGSYNEQFF. The full variable domain, with the rest looked up from reference TRBV18 and TRBJ2-1, is NAGVMQNPRHLVRRRGQEARLRCSPMKGHSHVYWYRQLPEEGLKFMVYLQKENIIDESGMPKERFSAEFPKEGPSILRIQQVVRGDSAAYFCASSPKGSYNEQFFGPGTRLTVL.